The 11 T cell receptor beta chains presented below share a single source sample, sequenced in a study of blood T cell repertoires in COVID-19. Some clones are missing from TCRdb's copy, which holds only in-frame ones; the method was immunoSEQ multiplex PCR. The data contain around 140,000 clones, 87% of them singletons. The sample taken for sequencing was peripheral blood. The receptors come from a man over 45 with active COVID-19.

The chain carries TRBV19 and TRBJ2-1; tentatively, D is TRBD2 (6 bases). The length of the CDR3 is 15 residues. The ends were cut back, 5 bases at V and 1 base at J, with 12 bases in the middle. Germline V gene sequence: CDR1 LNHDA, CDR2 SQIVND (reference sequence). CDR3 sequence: CASSVAAGSYNEQFF. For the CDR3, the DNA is TGTGCCAGTAGTGTGGCGGCGGGGTCCTACAATGAGCAGTTCTTC.

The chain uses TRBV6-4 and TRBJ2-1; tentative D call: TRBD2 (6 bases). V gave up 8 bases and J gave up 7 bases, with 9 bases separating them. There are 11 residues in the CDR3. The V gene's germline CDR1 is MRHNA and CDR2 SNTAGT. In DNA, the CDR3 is TGTGCCAGCTCCGGAGGGAATGAGCAGTTCTTC. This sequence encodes CASSGGNEQFF.

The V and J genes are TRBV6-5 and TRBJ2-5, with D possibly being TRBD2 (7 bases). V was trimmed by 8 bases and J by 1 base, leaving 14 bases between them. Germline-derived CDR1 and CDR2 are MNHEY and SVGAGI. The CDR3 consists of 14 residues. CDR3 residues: CASRPGGRQETQYF. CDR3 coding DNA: TGTGCCAGCCGCCCGGGGGGCCGCCAAGAGACCCAGTACTTC.

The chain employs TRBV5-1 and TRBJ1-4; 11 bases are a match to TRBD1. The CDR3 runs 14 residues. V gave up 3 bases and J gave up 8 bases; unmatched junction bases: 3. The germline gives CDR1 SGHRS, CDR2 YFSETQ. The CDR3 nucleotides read TGCGCCAGCAGCTGGGACAGGGGGAAAGAAAAACTGTTTTTT. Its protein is CASSWDRGKEKLFF.

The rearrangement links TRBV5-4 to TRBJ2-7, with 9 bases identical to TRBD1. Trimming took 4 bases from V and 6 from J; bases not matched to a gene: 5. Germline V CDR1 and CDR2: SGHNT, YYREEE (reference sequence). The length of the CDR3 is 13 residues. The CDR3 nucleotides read TGTGCCAGCAGCACGGACAGGGGAGGCGAGCAGTACTTC. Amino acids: CASSTDRGGEQYF. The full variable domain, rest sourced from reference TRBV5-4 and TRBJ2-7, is ETGVTQSPTHLIKTRGQQVTLRCSSQSGHNTVSWYQQALGQGPQFIFQYYREEENGRGNFPPRFSGLQFPNYSSELNVNALELDDSALYLCASSTDRGGEQYFGPGTRLTVT.

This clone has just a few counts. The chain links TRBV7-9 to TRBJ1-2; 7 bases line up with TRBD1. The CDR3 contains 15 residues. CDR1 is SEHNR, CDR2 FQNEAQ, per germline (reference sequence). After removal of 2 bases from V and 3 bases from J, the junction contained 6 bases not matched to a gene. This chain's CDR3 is CASSLSGQPYYGYTF. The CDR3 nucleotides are TGTGCCAGCAGCTTATCGGGACAGCCTTACTATGGCTACACCTTC.

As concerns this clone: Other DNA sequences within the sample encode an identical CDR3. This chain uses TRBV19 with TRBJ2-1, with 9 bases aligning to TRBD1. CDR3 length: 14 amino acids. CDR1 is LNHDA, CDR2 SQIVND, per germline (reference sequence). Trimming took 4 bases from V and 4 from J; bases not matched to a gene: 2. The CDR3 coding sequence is TGTGCCAGTAGTAGGGGACAGGGTTACAATGAGCAGTTCTTC. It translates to CASSRGQGYNEQFF.

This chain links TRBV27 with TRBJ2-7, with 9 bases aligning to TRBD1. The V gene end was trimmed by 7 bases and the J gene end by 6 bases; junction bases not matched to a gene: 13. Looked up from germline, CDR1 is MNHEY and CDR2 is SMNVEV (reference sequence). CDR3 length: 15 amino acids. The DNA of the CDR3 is TGTGCCAGCACCTCTAGGGACAGGGCGAGGTCCGAGCAGTACTTC. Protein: CASTSRDRARSEQYF.

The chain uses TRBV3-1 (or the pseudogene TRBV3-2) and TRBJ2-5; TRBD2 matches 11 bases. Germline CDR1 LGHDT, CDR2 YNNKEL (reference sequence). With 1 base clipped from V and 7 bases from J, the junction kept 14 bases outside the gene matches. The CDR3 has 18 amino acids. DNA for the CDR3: TGTGCCAGCAGCCAAGCGGCTAGCGGGGGGACCTCCGAGGGGACCCAGTACTTC. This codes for CASSQAASGGTSEGTQYF.

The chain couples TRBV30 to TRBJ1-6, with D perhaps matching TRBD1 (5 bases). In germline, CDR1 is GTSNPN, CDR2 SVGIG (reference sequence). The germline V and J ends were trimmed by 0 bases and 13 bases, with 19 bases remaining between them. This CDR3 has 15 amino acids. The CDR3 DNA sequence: TGTGCCTGGAGTGTGGGGGGAACCGCCGTAGGGCCCCTCCACTTT. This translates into CAWSVGGTAVGPLHF.

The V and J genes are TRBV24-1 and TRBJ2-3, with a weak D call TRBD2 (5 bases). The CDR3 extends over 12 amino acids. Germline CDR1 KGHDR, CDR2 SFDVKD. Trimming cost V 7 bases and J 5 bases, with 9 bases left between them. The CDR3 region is CATSLRGDTQYF. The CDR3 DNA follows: TGTGCCACCAGCCTACGGGGAGATACGCAGTATTTT.